One sample yielded the 26 T cell receptor beta chains listed below, sequenced in a study of cytomegalovirus exposure and HLA in healthy donors (dated by TCRdb to about 2017). Libraries were built with the immunoSEQ multiplex PCR assay. Not all clones reach the TCRdb copy of this immuneACCESS table, which keeps in-frame sequences only. Checked studies attribute under half of the gap to unresolved V genes and leave the rest unexplained. For this sample there are 150,000 or so clones; roughly nine tenths appear just once. Of the sample, 2.5% to 4% falls within the top ten clones. Sequencing input: PBMCs. These receptors were obtained from a woman between 18 and 29 years old in good health and CMV-seropositive.

The genes are TRBV6-5 and TRBJ2-5; 9 bases align to TRBD1. The CDR3 length is 14 residues. Trimming took 4 bases from V and 5 from J; bases not matched to a gene: 5. In germline, CDR1 is MNHEY, CDR2 SVGAGI. CDR3 amino acids: CASSFTGGGETQYF. CDR3 in DNA: TGTGCCAGCAGTTTCACAGGGGGCGGCGAGACCCAGTACTTC.

V usage is TRBV9 and J usage is TRBJ2-1, with 7 bases aligning to TRBD2. Losses at the gene ends were 2 bases for V and 2 bases for J; bases not matched to a gene: 4. The CDR3 runs 15 residues. Germline V gene data show CDR1 as SGDLS and CDR2 as YYNGEE. CDR3 loop: CASSVGRSTYNEQFF. As DNA, the CDR3 is TGTGCCAGCAGCGTCGGGAGGTCTACCTACAATGAGCAGTTCTTC.

This rearrangement joins TRBV19 to TRBJ2-1; tentatively, D is TRBD2 (7 bases). Germline values: CDR1 LNHDA, CDR2 SQIVND (reference sequence). The CDR3 extends over 14 amino acids. V was cut by 2 bases and J by 7 bases, with 12 bases left in between. The CDR3 DNA sequence: TGTGCCAGTAGTATACAGGGGACTATGAATGAGCAGTTCTTC. It encodes CASSIQGTMNEQFF.

CDR3 in DNA: TGCGCCAGCAGTGTGGGGTCAAGGGGAGATACGCAGTATTTT. Its translation: CASSVGSRGDTQYF. The chain has TRBV5-1 and TRBJ2-3, with a tentative D call TRBD1 (5 bases). V lost 5 bases and J 5 bases, leaving 15 bases between the germline ends. Germline CDR1 reads SGHRS; CDR2 reads YFSETQ. The CDR3 length is 14 residues.

This chain joins TRBV5-1 and TRBJ2-7; 13 bases fit TRBD2. The CDR3 has 15 amino acids. Germline V gene sequence: CDR1 SGHRS, CDR2 YFSETQ. J was trimmed by 7 bases and V by 5 bases; bases with no gene match: 9. CDR3 sequence (DNA): TGCGCCAGCAGATTCGGACTAGCGGGAGAAAGGGAGCAGTACTTC. Its protein product is CASRFGLAGEREQYF.

CDR3 loop: CASSEDPGLNPNVLTF. CDR3 in DNA: TGTGCCAGCAGTGAAGATCCGGGTTTGAATCCGAACGTCCTGACTTTC. The chain couples TRBV2 to TRBJ2-6; D gene unclear. Between the trimmed V and J ends, which lost 1 base and 10 bases, there was a span of 17 bases. Germline-derived CDR1 and CDR2 are SNHLY and FYNNEI. The CDR3 length is 16 residues.

The CDR3, as DNA: TGTGCCAGCAGTGAATGGGGCATCCGGCCGGGCGAGCAGTACTTC. This sequence encodes CASSEWGIRPGEQYF. The chain couples TRBV2 to TRBJ2-7; a possible D gene is TRBD1 (5 bases). The germline V gene encodes CDR1 SNHLY and CDR2 FYNNEI. Trimming took 2 bases from V and 6 from J, leaving 17 bases between them. The CDR3 contains 15 residues.

This chain links TRBV7-2 with TRBJ2-7; TRBD1 aligns across 9 bases. Germline V CDR1 and CDR2: SGHTA, FQGNSA. J gave up 4 bases and V 4 bases, and 5 bases lay outside the gene matches. This CDR3 has 14 amino acids. This CDR3 is CASSSGQGNYEQYF. CDR3 DNA sequence: TGTGCCAGCAGCTCGGGACAGGGCAATTACGAGCAGTACTTC. The whole variable domain, remainder taken from reference TRBV7-2 and TRBJ2-7, is GAGVSQSPSNKVTEKGKDVELRCDPISGHTALYWYRQSLGQGLEFLIYFQGNSAPDKSGLPSDRFSAERTGGSVSTLTIQRTQQEDSAVYLCASSSGQGNYEQYFGPGTRLTVT.

The rearrangement uses TRBV7-6 and TRBJ1-5; 7 bases match TRBD1. Germline trimming cut 5 bases from V and 4 bases from J; bases unmatched to any gene: 2. The CDR3 length is 13 residues. Germline loops: CDR1 SGHVS, CDR2 FNYEAQ. The chain's CDR3 is CASSLDRNQPQHF. CDR3 in DNA: TGTGCCAGCAGCCTGGACAGGAATCAGCCCCAGCATTTT. Complete variable domain (other parts from reference TRBV7-6 and TRBJ1-5): GAGVSQSPRYKVTKRGQDVALRCDPISGHVSLYWYRQALGQGPEFLTYFNYEAQQDKSGLPNDRFSAERPEGSISTLTIQRTEQRDSAMYRCASSLDRNQPQHFGDGTRLSIL.

CDR3 region: CASSESLGNTIYF. The CDR3 region has the DNA TGTGCCAGCAGTGAGAGCCTTGGAAACACCATATATTTT. The chain couples TRBV6-1 to TRBJ1-3; D uncertain. The V gene's germline CDR1 is MNHNS and CDR2 SASEGT. This CDR3 is built from 13 residues. Trimming shortened V by 3 bases and J by 3 bases, and 6 bases separated the two germline ends.

The chain has TRBV6-1 and TRBJ1-5; D gene unclear. The CDR3 covers 15 residues. The germline V gene has CDR1 MNHNS and CDR2 SASEGT. Between the trimmed V and J ends, which lost 5 bases and 1 base, there was a span of 12 bases. CDR3 region: CASSPPGNSNQPQHF. The CDR3 DNA reads TGTGCCAGCAGTCCGCCGGGGAACAGCAATCAGCCCCAGCATTTT.

The genes are TRBV27 and TRBJ2-2, with D perhaps TRBD1 (6 bases). Germline V gene data show CDR1 as MNHEY and CDR2 as SMNVEV (reference sequence). The CDR3 is 13 residues long. Trimming left V 11 bases short and J 0 bases short, with 10 bases between. CDR3 nucleotides: TGTGCCTCAGGGGTGACGAACACCGGGGAGCTGTTTTTT. The encoded protein is CASGVTNTGELFF.

The chain recombines TRBV2 with TRBJ1-4; 7 nucleotides line up with TRBD1. The CDR3 runs to 13 residues. The J segment lost 7 bases and the V segment lost 6 bases, leaving 5 bases of the junction unmatched. Germline V gives CDR1 SNHLY, CDR2 FYNNEI. For the CDR3, the DNA is TGTGCCAGCAGGGCGACAGGGAGTGAAAAACTGTTTTTT. The encoded protein is CASRATGSEKLFF.

This chain links TRBV29-1 with TRBJ1-2; D is perhaps TRBD1 (6 bases). The CDR3 loop spans 11 amino acids. Trimming cost V 7 bases and J 6 bases, with 12 bases left between them. The germline gives CDR1 SQVTM, CDR2 ANQGSEA. The DNA for the CDR3 is TGCAGCGCCCAGGCAGGGGATGGCTACACCTTC. Translation gives CSAQAGDGYTF.

The genes are TRBV29-1 and TRBJ2-7; no reliable D call. V shed 3 bases and J shed 4 bases, with 7 bases lying between them. The CDR3 extends over 11 amino acids. The germline V gene has CDR1 SQVTM and CDR2 ANQGSEA. The CDR3 DNA follows: TGCAGCGTTGATGACATTTACGAGCAGTACTTC. Residues: CSVDDIYEQYF.

This chain uses TRBV18 with TRBJ2-3; 9 nucleotides match TRBD1. This CDR3 is built from 15 residues. With V trimmed by 4 bases and J by 4 bases, 6 bases remained unmatched. Germline CDR1 reads KGHSH; CDR2 reads LQKENI. The CDR3 protein is CASSHPGQGPDTQYF. CDR3 in DNA: TGTGCCAGCTCACACCCGGGACAGGGACCAGATACGCAGTATTTT.

The chain combines TRBV7-3 with TRBJ1-1; D gene uncertain. Per the germline V gene, CDR1 is SGHTA and CDR2 is FQGTGA. This CDR3 is built from 13 residues. V was pared by 6 bases and J by 0 bases, with 8 bases between. CDR3 bases: TGTGCCAGCAGTCAGGCCTTGAACACTGAAGCTTTCTTT. This encodes CASSQALNTEAFF.

The CDR3 bases are TGTGCCAGTAGTATGGGAGTGATTGGGACAGGGGCTGAAAAACTGTTTTTT. It is translated as CASSMGVIGTGAEKLFF. The V gene is TRBV19, the J gene TRBJ1-4; 10 bases fit TRBD1. The CDR3 consists of 17 residues. CDR1 is LNHDA and CDR2 is SQIVND in the germline V gene (reference sequence). Trimming at V came to 3 bases and at J to 7 bases, leaving 11 bases not matched to a gene. Using reference TRBV19 and TRBJ1-4 for the parts outside the CDR3, the full variable domain is DGGITQSPKYLFRKEGQNVTLSCEQNLNHDAMYWYRQDPGQGLRLIYYSQIVNDFQKGDIAEGYSVSREKKESFPLTVTSAQKNPTAFYLCASSMGVIGTGAEKLFFGSGTQLSVL.

The gene calls are TRBV9 and TRBJ2-3; D perhaps matches TRBD2 (5 bases). This CDR3 spans 15 amino acids. CDR1 and CDR2 (germline): SGDLS, YYNGEE. Trimming removed 1 base at V and 4 bases at J, with 13 bases between. The DNA of the CDR3 is TGTGCCAGCAGCGTACTTCGGGGAAAGTCAGATACGCAGTATTTT. As protein: CASSVLRGKSDTQYF.

This chain connects TRBV9 to TRBJ2-7; 7 bases are a match to TRBD2. CDR3 length equals 13 residues. Unmatched junction bases numbered 3, after V lost 3 bases and J lost 3 bases. Per germline, CDR1 SGDLS and CDR2 YYNGEE. The DNA for the CDR3 is TGTGCCAGCAGCGAGCGGGATTTCTACGAGCAGTACTTC. This gives the protein CASSERDFYEQYF.

The genes are TRBV11-3 and TRBJ2-7; 7 bases match TRBD2. This CDR3 comprises 14 residues. J lost 3 bases, V lost 5 bases, and 7 bases had no gene match. CDR1 is SGHNT and CDR2 is YENEEA in the germline V gene. The CDR3 spells CASSQPGDYYEQYF. CDR3 sequence (DNA): TGTGCCAGCAGCCAGCCCGGGGACTACTACGAGCAGTACTTC.

The CDR3 loop is CASSPTGPDEQYF. The CDR3 DNA is TGTGCCAGCAGCCCGACAGGGCCCGACGAGCAGTACTTC. The genes are TRBV7-2 and TRBJ2-7; 7 bases are shared with TRBD1. Germline trimming cut 5 bases from V and 5 bases from J; bases unmatched to any gene: 6. There are 13 residues in the CDR3. Per the germline V gene, CDR1 is SGHTA and CDR2 is FQGNSA.

The rearrangement uses TRBV7-2 and TRBJ2-2, with D maybe TRBD2 (6 bases). In germline, CDR1 is SGHTA, CDR2 FQGNSA. This CDR3 is built from 17 residues. Trimming removed 5 bases from V and 1 base from J, with 17 bases in between. CDR3 amino acids: CASSPRGSGLNTGELFF. The CDR3 DNA reads as TGTGCCAGCAGCCCCCGGGGTAGCGGCTTGAACACCGGGGAGCTGTTTTTT.

The chain uses TRBV9 and TRBJ2-7, with D possibly TRBD1 on 6 matching bases. Germline V gives CDR1 SGDLS, CDR2 YYNGEE. V lost 2 bases and J 1 base, leaving 13 bases between the germline ends. CDR3 size: 15 residues. CDR3 amino acids: CASSVGGPSSYEQYF. Here the CDR3 DNA reads TGTGCCAGCAGCGTTGGGGGCCCCTCATCCTACGAGCAGTACTTC.

This clone has a handful of counts. This sequence joins TRBV7-3 and TRBJ2-2; possibly TRBD2 for D (6 bases). The V gene's germline CDR1 is SGHTA and CDR2 FQGTGA. The CDR3 spans 13 residues. With 5 bases removed from V and 5 bases from J, the gap between germline ends came to 9 bases. The CDR3 nucleotides read TGTGCCAGCAGCCCGGAGGGGACCGGGGAGCTGTTTTTT. It codes for CASSPEGTGELFF.

This chain links TRBV14 with TRBJ2-7; 11 nucleotides line up with TRBD2. The CDR3 has 16 residues. V was clipped by 3 bases and J by 2 bases; unmatched bases: 6. Germline V lookup: CDR1 SGHDN, CDR2 FVKESK. The DNA for the CDR3 is TGTGCCAGCAGCCAGGGTCTAGCGGGAGGACCCTACGAGCAGTACTTC. It is translated as CASSQGLAGGPYEQYF.